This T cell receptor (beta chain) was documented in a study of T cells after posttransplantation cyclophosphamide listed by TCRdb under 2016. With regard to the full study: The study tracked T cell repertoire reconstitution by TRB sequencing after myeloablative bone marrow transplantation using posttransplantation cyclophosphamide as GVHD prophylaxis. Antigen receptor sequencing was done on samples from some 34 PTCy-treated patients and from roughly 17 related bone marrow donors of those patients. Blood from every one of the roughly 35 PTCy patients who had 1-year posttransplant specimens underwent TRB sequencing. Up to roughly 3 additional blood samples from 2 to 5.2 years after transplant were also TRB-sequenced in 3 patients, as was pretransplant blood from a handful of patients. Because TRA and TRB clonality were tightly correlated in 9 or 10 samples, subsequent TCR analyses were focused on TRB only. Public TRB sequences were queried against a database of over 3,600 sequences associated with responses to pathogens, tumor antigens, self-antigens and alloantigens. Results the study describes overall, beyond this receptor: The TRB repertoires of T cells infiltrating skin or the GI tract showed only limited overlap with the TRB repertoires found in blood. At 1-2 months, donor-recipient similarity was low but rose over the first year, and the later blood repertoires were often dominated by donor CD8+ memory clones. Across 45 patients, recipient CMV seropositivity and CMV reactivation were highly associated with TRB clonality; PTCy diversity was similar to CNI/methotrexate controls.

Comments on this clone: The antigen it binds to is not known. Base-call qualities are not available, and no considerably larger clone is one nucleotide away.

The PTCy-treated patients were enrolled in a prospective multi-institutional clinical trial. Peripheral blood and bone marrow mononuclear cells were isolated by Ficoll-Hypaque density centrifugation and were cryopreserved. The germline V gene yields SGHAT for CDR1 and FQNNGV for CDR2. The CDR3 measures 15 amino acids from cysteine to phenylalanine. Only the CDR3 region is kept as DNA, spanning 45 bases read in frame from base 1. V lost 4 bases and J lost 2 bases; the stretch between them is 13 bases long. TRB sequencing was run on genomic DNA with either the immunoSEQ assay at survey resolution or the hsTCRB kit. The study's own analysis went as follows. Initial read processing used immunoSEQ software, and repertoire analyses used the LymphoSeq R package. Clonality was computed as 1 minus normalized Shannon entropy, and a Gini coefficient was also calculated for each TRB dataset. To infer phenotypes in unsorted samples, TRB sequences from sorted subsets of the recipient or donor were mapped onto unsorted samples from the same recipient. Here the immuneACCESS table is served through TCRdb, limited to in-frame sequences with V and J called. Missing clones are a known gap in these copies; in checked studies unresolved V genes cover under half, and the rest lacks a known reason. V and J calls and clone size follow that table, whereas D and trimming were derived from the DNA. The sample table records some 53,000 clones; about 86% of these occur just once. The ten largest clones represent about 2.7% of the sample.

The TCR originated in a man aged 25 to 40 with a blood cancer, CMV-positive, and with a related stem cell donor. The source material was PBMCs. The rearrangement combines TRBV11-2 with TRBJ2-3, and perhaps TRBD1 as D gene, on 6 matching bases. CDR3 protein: CASSSLGQFTDTQYF. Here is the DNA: TGTGCCAGCAGCTCCCTCGGACAGTTCACAGATACGCAGTATTTT.